Below are 28 T cell receptor beta chains sequenced from a single sample in a study of vaccination effects on CD4 cells after COVID-19. The assay was immunoSEQ multiplex PCR, and TCRdb's table has in-frame clones only and misses some. This table has tens of thousands of clones, around 80% appearing once. These TCRs are of unknown antigen specificity. Prior to sequencing, the ViraFEST assay stimulated PBMC with viral peptide pools, which expanded the antigen-specific CD4+ T cells. It was after around eleven days of culture that CD4+ T cells were isolated. Convalescent patients had PCR-confirmed SARS-CoV-2 infection between March and December 2020. The specimen was CD4+ T cells from PBMCs cultured with HIV peptides, collected before COVID-19 vaccination. Subset reported: HIV-1 Nef peptide pool negative control/reference culture. These receptors were taken from a human donor who had a prior SARS-CoV-2 infection.

In regard to this clone: The germline gene is not matched at one end of the junction; a read error may be the cause. The rearrangement uses TRBV6-5 and TRBJ1-2, with 7 bases lining up with TRBD1. The germline V gene encodes CDR1 MNHEY and CDR2 SVGAGI. This CDR3 has 15 residues. The CDR3, as DNA: TGTGCCAGCAGTGACTCGGACAGGTCCCACTATGGCTACACCTTC. It codes for CASSDSDRSHYGYTF.

The rearrangement links TRBV5-3 to TRBJ1-5; D may be TRBD1 (6 bases). TRBV5-3 qualifies as an ORF whose function is uncertain. V was shortened by 4 bases and J by 3 bases, with 20 bases between the two germline ends. CDR3 length equals 17 residues. CDR3 sequence reads: CARSTTRQEEDNQPQHF. The CDR3 DNA sequence: TGTGCCAGAAGCACAACTAGACAGGAGGAAGACAATCAGCCCCAGCATTTT.

This sequence joins TRBV9 and TRBJ1-2; 8 positions agree with TRBD1. Trimming at V came to 3 bases and at J to 6 bases, leaving 10 bases not matched to a gene. Germline V gene data show CDR1 as SGDLS and CDR2 as YYNGEE. The CDR3 is 15 residues long. The CDR3 region has the DNA TGTGCCAGCAGCGGCCGGGACAGGTTGTGGAATGGCTACACCTTC. It codes for CASSGRDRLWNGYTF.

The chain links TRBV15 to TRBJ2-7; TRBD2 matches at 8 bases. Germline CDR1 is LNHNV and CDR2 is YYDKDF (reference sequence). The CDR3 sequence is 15 residues long. V lost 0 bases, J lost 3 bases, and 4 bases stayed unmatched. CDR3 in amino acids: CATSRDTSGVYEQYF. The CDR3 DNA follows: TGTGCCACCAGCAGAGATACTAGCGGAGTCTACGAGCAGTACTTC.

The chain is built from TRBV6-1 and TRBJ1-6; D is possibly TRBD1 (5 bases). Germline CDR1 is MNHNS and CDR2 is SASEGT. CDR3 size: 15 residues. The V and J ends lost 1 base and 9 bases respectively, with 13 bases between them. CDR3 nucleotide sequence: TGTGCCAGCAGTGAAGTGGGCAGGGCGGGTTCACCCCTCCACTTT. This gives the protein CASSEVGRAGSPLHF.

The rearrangement joins TRBV19 to TRBJ2-5; D is possibly TRBD2 (6 bases). Germline loops: CDR1 LNHDA, CDR2 SQIVND (reference sequence). The CDR3 has 13 amino acids. V was shortened by 3 bases and J by 5 bases, with 10 bases between the two germline ends. CDR3 region: CASSIWGEETQYF. In nucleotides, the CDR3 is TGTGCCAGTAGTATCTGGGGGGAGGAGACCCAGTACTTC.

This clone occurred a few times. The rearrangement links TRBV19 to TRBJ1-1, with unresolved D. Between the trimmed V and J ends, which lost 6 bases and 1 base, there was a span of 12 bases. The CDR3 sequence is 14 residues long. Germline assignment: CDR1 LNHDA and CDR2 SQIVND (reference sequence). CDR3 coding DNA: TGTGCCAGTAGGCTAGCAGGACGGAACACTGAAGCTTTCTTT. Its translation: CASRLAGRNTEAFF.

The DNA of the CDR3 is TGTGCCAGCAGCCTTTTTTCAGGGTCTAACTATGGCTACACCTTC. Its translation is CASSLFSGSNYGYTF. The chain recombines TRBV5-4 with TRBJ1-2, with D possibly TRBD1 on 5 matching bases. The CDR3 runs 15 residues. Trimming shortened V by 4 bases and J by 0 bases, and 13 bases separated the two germline ends. Germline CDR1 SGHNT, CDR2 YYREEE (reference sequence).

This chain uses TRBV2 with TRBJ2-1; TRBD2 matches at 7 bases. The CDR3 is 15 residues long. The V gene end was trimmed by 2 bases and the J gene end by 4 bases; junction bases not matched to a gene: 5. Germline V gene lookup returns CDR1 SNHLY and CDR2 FYNNEI. For the CDR3, the DNA is TGTGCCAGCAGTGAATACGGGAGGATATACAATGAGCAGTTCTTC. Protein: CASSEYGRIYNEQFF.

The chain has TRBV7-2 and TRBJ2-1; D call uncertain. Trimming left V 5 bases short and J 5 bases short, with 10 bases between. Germline V gives CDR1 SGHTA, CDR2 FQGNSA. The CDR3 length is 13 residues. The CDR3 nucleotides are TGTGCCAGCAGCGCCAGCATAGACAATGAGCAGTTCTTC. Translated, it gives CASSASIDNEQFF.

This clone was recorded once. The chain carries TRBV18 and TRBJ2-5, with a tentative D call TRBD2 (5 bases). V lost 8 bases and J 2 bases, leaving 12 bases between the germline ends. Germline V CDR1 and CDR2: KGHSH, LQKENI. This CDR3 is built from 13 residues. The CDR3 sequence is CASHTGSQETQYF. CDR3 nucleotide sequence: TGTGCCAGCCACACGGGAAGTCAAGAGACCCAGTACTTC.

J is TRBJ1-2 and V is TRBV6-6; TRBD1 is a possible D gene (6 bases). Germline V CDR1 and CDR2: MNHNY, SVGAGI (reference sequence). The CDR3 spans 12 residues. Trimming shortened V by 6 bases and J by 3 bases, and 8 bases separated the two germline ends. The CDR3 nucleotides read TGTGCCAGCAGCCAGGGGTACTATGGCTACACCTTC. Amino acid sequence: CASSQGYYGYTF.

The chain joins TRBV2 to TRBJ2-3; D unresolved. V lost 2 bases and J 2 bases, leaving 2 bases between the germline ends. The CDR3 runs to 12 residues. Germline assignment: CDR1 SNHLY and CDR2 FYNNEI. The CDR3 reads CASSETTDTQYF. CDR3 bases: TGTGCCAGCAGTGAAACCACAGATACGCAGTATTTT.

This clone appeared a few times. The V call is TRBV5-4, the J call TRBJ2-7; 7 bases are shared with TRBD1. This CDR3 spans 13 amino acids. J lost 5 bases, V lost 1 base, and 3 bases had no gene match. Looked up from germline, CDR1 is SGHNT and CDR2 is YYREEE (reference sequence). The CDR3 DNA reads TGTGCCAGCAGCTTGAAGACAGGGAACGAGCAGTACTTC. Translated, it gives CASSLKTGNEQYF.

J is TRBJ2-7 and V is TRBV4-2; D is perhaps TRBD2 (5 bases). The ends were cut back, 4 bases at V and 1 base at J, with 14 bases in the middle. This CDR3 is built from 15 residues. The germline CDR1 and CDR2 sequences are LGHNA and YNFKEQ. The CDR3 reads CASSPTRVVSYEQYF. CDR3 DNA sequence: TGTGCCAGCAGCCCCACGAGGGTTGTATCCTACGAGCAGTACTTC.

The chain joins TRBV10-3 to TRBJ1-1; weak D call: TRBD1 (6 bases). V lost 1 base, J lost 8 bases, and 17 bases lay in between. The germline V gene has CDR1 ENHRY and CDR2 SYGVKD. The CDR3 contains 15 residues. The CDR3 DNA reads TGTGCCATCAGTGAGTACGTAGGGGGGGCTCAGGAAGCTTTCTTT. It is translated as CAISEYVGGAQEAFF.

V is TRBV5-1 and J is TRBJ2-2, with 7 bases that match TRBD1. CDR1 is SGHRS, CDR2 YFSETQ, per germline. The length of the CDR3 is 15 residues. V lost 5 bases, J lost 0 bases, and 4 bases stayed unmatched. CDR3 sequence (DNA): TGCGCCAGCAGTTCCGGGACAGCGAACACCGGGGAGCTGTTTTTT. This translates into CASSSGTANTGELFF.

V usage is TRBV30 and J usage is TRBJ1-6, with unresolved D. The length of the CDR3 is 14 residues. Germline V gene sequence: CDR1 GTSNPN, CDR2 SVGIG (reference sequence). V lost 0 bases and J lost 10, with 13 bases in between. The CDR3 region has the DNA TGTGCCTGGAGTGTAGCCGGTCGGGAGTCACCCCTCCACTTT. Its protein is CAWSVAGRESPLHF.

Details on this clone: Compared with germline, one end of the junction differs, possibly owing to a read error. This chain links TRBV7-7 with TRBJ2-7, with D possibly being TRBD1 (7 bases). The CDR3 is 18 amino acids. Germline V gene lookup returns CDR1 SSHAT and CDR2 FNYEAQ (reference sequence). The CDR3 DNA reads TGTGCTAGCAGCACAATCAACGAGTTACAGGGGAGGTCCTACGAGCAGTACTTC. Protein: CASSTINELQGRSYEQYF.

Turning to this clone: This may arise from a read error, as a much more abundant clone is one base away. The chain is built from TRBV12-3 or TRBV12-4 and TRBJ2-3, with D unresolved. V dropped 3 bases and J dropped 0 bases, with 1 base sitting between them. This CDR3 is 12 amino acids long. CDR3 sequence (DNA): TGTGCCAGCAGTTTTAGCACAGATACGCAGTATTTT. It specifies CASSFSTDTQYF.

The chain joins TRBV5-1 to TRBJ2-5, with D hard to call. The CDR3 covers 12 residues. CDR1 and CDR2 (germline): SGHRS, YFSETQ. Trimming pared 5 bases from V and 2 bases from J, leaving 7 bases between. CDR3 amino acids: CASRAPQETQYF. CDR3 DNA sequence: TGCGCCAGCAGAGCACCTCAAGAGACCCAGTACTTC.

This clone was recorded a few times. The V call is TRBV29-1, the J call TRBJ2-3; TRBD2 might be the D (6 bases). Per germline, CDR1 SQVTM and CDR2 ANQGSEA. The CDR3 runs to 15 residues. Trimming shortened V by 6 bases and J by 3 bases, and 19 bases separated the two germline ends. The CDR3 is CSVTGGRRRTDTQYF. CDR3 in DNA: TGCAGCGTCACCGGGGGACGGAGGAGGACAGATACGCAGTATTTT.

Regarding this clone: A read error may account for a junction end that differs from germline. J is TRBJ2-5 and V is TRBV7-7; 14 bases line up with TRBD2. The CDR3 is made up of 16 amino acids. Germline CDR1 SSHAT, CDR2 FNYEAQ (reference sequence). The chain's CDR3 is CASSMGTSGSIETQYF. The CDR3 bases are TGTGCTAGCAGCATGGGGACTAGCGGGAGCATAGAGACCCAGTACTTC.

This rearrangement joins TRBV12-5 to TRBJ2-1; no definite D call. V lost 3 bases and J lost 4, with 7 bases in between. The germline CDR1 and CDR2 sequences are LGHNT and FRNRAP. The CDR3 consists of 13 residues. The CDR3 region is CASGFAKYNEQFF. As DNA, the CDR3 is TGTGCTAGTGGTTTCGCCAAATACAATGAGCAGTTCTTC.

The chain links TRBV5-4 to TRBJ1-6, with 8 bases aligning to TRBD1. J gave up 10 bases and V 4 bases, and 7 bases lay outside the gene matches. This CDR3 has 14 amino acids. The germline V gene encodes CDR1 SGHNT and CDR2 YYREEE (reference sequence). The CDR3 DNA reads as TGTGCCAGCAGCCAGCCAGGGGGCGACTCACCCCTCCACTTT. Protein: CASSQPGGDSPLHF.

The V and J genes are TRBV30 and TRBJ2-7, with 9 bases aligning to TRBD1. The germline V gene has CDR1 GTSNPN and CDR2 SVGIG (reference sequence). V shed 1 base, J shed 5 bases, and the junction held 9 bases outside the gene matches. This CDR3 region has 15 residues. In nucleotides, the CDR3 is TGTGCCTGGAGTGATGACAGGGGGACACGCGACGAGCAGTACTTC. Translation gives CAWSDDRGTRDEQYF.

This chain uses TRBV6-5 with TRBJ2-7; possibly TRBD1 for D (6 bases). The CDR3 sequence is 14 residues long. The germline V gene has CDR1 MNHEY and CDR2 SVGAGI. Trimming stripped 6 bases from V and 4 bases from J, with 16 bases between. Written as DNA, the CDR3 is TGTGCCAGCAGGCAAGGGGGACACCAGTACGAGCAGTACTTC. Protein sequence: CASRQGGHQYEQYF.

The chain is built from TRBV7-9 and TRBJ1-2, with a possible D match to TRBD1 (6 bases). V lost 5 bases, J lost 2 bases, and 9 bases lay in between. CDR3 length: 13 amino acids. Germline CDR1 is SEHNR and CDR2 is FQNEAQ (reference sequence). The CDR3 reads CASSPTGNYGYTF. CDR3 in DNA: TGTGCCAGCAGCCCTACAGGGAACTATGGCTACACCTTC.